This T cell receptor beta chain was captured in a study of T cell responses to AZD1222 COVID-19 vaccine. Study-level results: Baseline testing showed seropositivity in only a handful of AZD1222 recipients. Repertoire collection took place solely once the T cell response had peaked. Donors were largely white British and mainly female; clonal diversity was possibly underestimated.

On this clone itself: What it binds is unknown.

Generated by immunoSEQ multiplex PCR, the TCRdb table keeps only in-frame clones and is missing some. The sample carries 95,000 to 110,000 clones, just over 90% recorded once. Recipients boosted at about 4 weeks or about 12 weeks are pooled. The sample here was peripheral blood, taken 28 days after the second AZD1222 dose. This clonotype was sampled from an adult who received the AZD1222 COVID-19 vaccine.

CDR3 in DNA: TGTGCCAGCACAGACAGGGCGAACACCGGGGAGCTGTTTTTT. Translated, it gives CASTDRANTGELFF. This chain connects TRBV2 to TRBJ2-2; 7 bases match TRBD1. Germline V gene data show CDR1 as SNHLY and CDR2 as FYNNEI. This CDR3 is 14 amino acids long. The junction had 2 bases not matched to a gene; V was cut back by 7 bases and J by 0 bases.